The rows below give T cell receptor beta chains drawn from one sample of a study of cytomegalovirus exposure and HLA in healthy donors. TCRdb keeps only in-frame clones here, not all; method: immunoSEQ multiplex PCR. The sample lists about 200,000 clones, 86% seen once, with around 0.34% in the top ten. Sequencing was done on a sample of PBMCs. The source of these receptors is a woman aged 30 to 39 in good health and CMV-seronegative. CDR3s include the opening cysteine and the closing phenylalanine or tryptophan. The order of the fields is CDR3 protein, CDR3 DNA, V gene, J gene, clone size, D gene. The D gene is left open where the match is weak. The size field is filled for only some rows; it gives once, few, many or a size class.

cdr3_aa: CASSAEGTSGSKPHF
cdr3_nt: TGTGCCAGCAGTGCAGAGGGGACTAGCGGGAGTAAGCCGCACTTC
v_call: TRBV6-1
j_call: TRBJ2-7
clone_size: .
d_call: TRBD2

cdr3_aa: CASSEVGGTYEQYF
cdr3_nt: TGTGCCAGCAGTGAAGTGGGAGGAACCTACGAGCAGTACTTC
v_call: TRBV6-1
j_call: TRBJ2-7
clone_size: .
d_call: .

cdr3_aa: CASSYHASGRANEQFF
cdr3_nt: TGTGCCAGCAGTTACCATGCTAGCGGGAGGGCCAATGAGCAGTTCTTC
v_call: TRBV6-5
j_call: TRBJ2-1
clone_size: .
d_call: TRBD2

cdr3_aa: CASSLSTGGNEQFF
cdr3_nt: TGTGCCAGCAGTTTATCGACGGGAGGAAATGAGCAGTTCTTC
v_call: TRBV27
j_call: TRBJ2-1
clone_size: .
d_call: TRBD2

cdr3_aa: CASSQAQGAIYEQYF
cdr3_nt: TGCGCCAGCAGCCAAGCACAGGGGGCCATCTACGAGCAGTACTTC
v_call: TRBV4-1
j_call: TRBJ2-7
clone_size: .
d_call: TRBD1

cdr3_aa: CASSLGDSNYGYTF
cdr3_nt: TGTGCCAGCAGCTTAGGAGACAGTAACTATGGCTACACCTTC
v_call: TRBV7-9
j_call: TRBJ1-2
clone_size: .
d_call: .

cdr3_aa: CSVHPPGQGSLSAGELFF
cdr3_nt: TGCAGCGTCCATCCACCGGGACAGGGGTCGTTATCCGCCGGGGAGCTGTTTTTT
v_call: TRBV29-1
j_call: TRBJ2-2
clone_size: .
d_call: TRBD1

cdr3_aa: CASSYMGQGLVEQYF
cdr3_nt: TGTGCCAGCAGTTACATGGGACAGGGTTTGGTCGAGCAGTACTTC
v_call: TRBV6-5
j_call: TRBJ2-7
clone_size: .
d_call: TRBD1

cdr3_aa: CASSIPLRTSGKVHNEQFF
cdr3_nt: TGTGCCAGTAGTATTCCCCTCCGGACTAGCGGGAAGGTACACAATGAGCAGTTCTTC
v_call: TRBV19
j_call: TRBJ2-1
clone_size: .
d_call: TRBD2

cdr3_aa: CASKAGRGSSEQYF
cdr3_nt: TGTGCCAGCAAGGCCGGGAGGGGCTCCAGTGAGCAGTACTTC
v_call: TRBV2
j_call: TRBJ2-7
clone_size: once
d_call: TRBD2

cdr3_aa: CASSPPAGVGQETQYF
cdr3_nt: TGTGCCAGCAGCCCCCCGGCGGGGGTTGGCCAAGAGACCCAGTACTTC
v_call: TRBV7-9
j_call: TRBJ2-5
clone_size: .
d_call: TRBD2

cdr3_aa: CASSLLGGEETQYF
cdr3_nt: TGTGCCAGCTCGCTACTCGGGGGGGAAGAGACCCAGTACTTC
v_call: TRBV5-4
j_call: TRBJ2-5
clone_size: .
d_call: TRBD2

cdr3_aa: CASSWGGKLNTEAFF
cdr3_nt: TGTGCCAGCAGCTGGGGAGGGAAATTGAACACTGAAGCTTTCTTT
v_call: TRBV7-9
j_call: TRBJ1-1
clone_size: .
d_call: .

cdr3_aa: CASSLAGTSGTTGELFF
cdr3_nt: TGTGCCAGCAGCTTAGCCGGGACTAGCGGGACTACCGGGGAGCTGTTTTTT
v_call: TRBV7-9
j_call: TRBJ2-2
clone_size: .
d_call: TRBD2

cdr3_aa: CASSPLTGAQGEQYF
cdr3_nt: TGTGCCAGCAGCCCACTTACAGGGGCCCAGGGCGAGCAGTACTTC
v_call: TRBV11-2
j_call: TRBJ2-7
clone_size: .
d_call: TRBD1

cdr3_aa: CASARAGVSNEQFF
cdr3_nt: TGTGCCAGCGCACGAGCGGGGGTTAGCAATGAGCAGTTCTTC
v_call: TRBV6-1
j_call: TRBJ2-1
clone_size: few
d_call: TRBD2

cdr3_aa: CASSEAQGVMYYGYTF
cdr3_nt: TGTGCCAGCAGTGAAGCGCAGGGGGTTATGTACTATGGCTACACCTTC
v_call: TRBV6-1
j_call: TRBJ1-2
clone_size: .
d_call: TRBD1

cdr3_aa: CASSETPGQGTDTQYF
cdr3_nt: TGTGCCAGCAGTGAGACTCCGGGACAGGGAACAGATACGCAGTATTTT
v_call: TRBV28
j_call: TRBJ2-3
clone_size: .
d_call: TRBD1

cdr3_aa: CASSGGTGSYNEQFF
cdr3_nt: TGCGCCAGCAGCGGGGGGACAGGCTCCTACAATGAGCAGTTCTTC
v_call: TRBV5-1
j_call: TRBJ2-1
clone_size: .
d_call: TRBD1

cdr3_aa: CASSYTTGVETQYF
cdr3_nt: TGCGCCAGCAGCTATACGACAGGGGTAGAGACCCAGTACTTC
v_call: TRBV5-1
j_call: TRBJ2-5
clone_size: once
d_call: TRBD1

cdr3_aa: CASSLADSTSGANVLTF
cdr3_nt: TGCGCCAGCAGCTTGGCCGACAGTACCTCTGGGGCCAACGTCCTGACTTTC
v_call: TRBV5-1
j_call: TRBJ2-6
clone_size: .
d_call: .

cdr3_aa: CASSLEGGRRYEQYF
cdr3_nt: TGTGCCAGCAGCTTGGAAGGCGGGAGAAGATACGAGCAGTACTTC
v_call: TRBV5-4
j_call: TRBJ2-7
clone_size: once
d_call: TRBD2

cdr3_aa: CASSLGRNYGYTF
cdr3_nt: TGCGCCAGCAGCTTAGGGAGGAACTATGGCTACACCTTC
v_call: TRBV5-1
j_call: TRBJ1-2
clone_size: .
d_call: .

cdr3_aa: CASSPWDREGEQYF
cdr3_nt: TGTGCCAGCAGTCCTTGGGACAGGGAGGGCGAGCAGTACTTC
v_call: TRBV6-5
j_call: TRBJ2-7
clone_size: once
d_call: TRBD1

cdr3_aa: CASSPAQTGLITEAFF
cdr3_nt: TGTGCCAGCTCACCAGCCCAGACAGGGTTGATCACTGAAGCTTTCTTT
v_call: TRBV18
j_call: TRBJ1-1
clone_size: .
d_call: TRBD1

cdr3_aa: CASRGGAGANVLTF
cdr3_nt: TGTGCCAGCAGGGGGGGGGCTGGGGCCAACGTCCTGACTTTC
v_call: TRBV7-2
j_call: TRBJ2-6
clone_size: .
d_call: TRBD2

cdr3_aa: CASSTHRPGRGNSPLHF
cdr3_nt: TGTGCCAGCAGCACCCACCGCCCTGGACGGGGGAATTCACCCCTCCACTTT
v_call: TRBV21-1
j_call: TRBJ1-6
clone_size: once
d_call: .

cdr3_aa: CASSIDLTGGVFF
cdr3_nt: TGTGCCAGTAGTATAGATCTTACGGGAGGGGTGTTCTTC
v_call: TRBV19
j_call: TRBJ2-1
clone_size: few
d_call: TRBD2

cdr3_aa: CASTAGRNYGYTF
cdr3_nt: TGTGCCAGCACCGCCGGGAGGAACTATGGCTACACCTTC
v_call: TRBV6-5
j_call: TRBJ1-2
clone_size: once
d_call: .

cdr3_aa: CASSLQMTSGRGETQYF
cdr3_nt: TGTGCCAGCAGCTTACAAATGACTAGCGGGAGGGGCGAGACCCAGTACTTC
v_call: TRBV7-2
j_call: TRBJ2-5
clone_size: .
d_call: TRBD2

cdr3_aa: CASRSYREETEAFF
cdr3_nt: TGTGCCAGCAGGTCCTACAGGGAAGAGACTGAAGCTTTCTTT
v_call: TRBV27
j_call: TRBJ1-1
clone_size: few
d_call: .

cdr3_aa: CASTGGGKETQYF
cdr3_nt: TGCGCCAGCACGGGAGGGGGTAAGGAGACCCAGTACTTC
v_call: TRBV5-1
j_call: TRBJ2-5
clone_size: .
d_call: TRBD2

cdr3_aa: CASSFAPGVGANVLTF
cdr3_nt: TGCGCCAGCAGCTTTGCCCCAGGGGTAGGGGCCAACGTCCTGACTTTC
v_call: TRBV5-1
j_call: TRBJ2-6
clone_size: .
d_call: .

cdr3_aa: CASSLTFIGDYGYTF
cdr3_nt: TGCGCCAGCAGCTTGACGTTCATCGGGGACTATGGCTACACCTTC
v_call: TRBV5-1
j_call: TRBJ1-2
clone_size: .
d_call: .

cdr3_aa: CASSPRGQSGPKETQYF
cdr3_nt: TGTGCCAGCTCACCACGGGGGCAGTCGGGACCAAAGGAGACCCAGTACTTC
v_call: TRBV18
j_call: TRBJ2-5
clone_size: .
d_call: .

cdr3_aa: CASSLLYTGELFF
cdr3_nt: TGTGCCAGCAGTTTACTTTACACCGGGGAGCTGTTTTTT
v_call: TRBV28
j_call: TRBJ2-2
clone_size: .
d_call: .

cdr3_aa: CASSKSRERGMNTEAFF
cdr3_nt: TGTGCCAGTAGTAAGAGCAGGGAACGAGGCATGAACACTGAAGCTTTCTTT
v_call: TRBV19
j_call: TRBJ1-1
clone_size: .
d_call: .

cdr3_aa: CASSFDTNTEAFF
cdr3_nt: TGCGCCAGCAGCTTCGACACGAACACTGAAGCTTTCTTT
v_call: TRBV5-1
j_call: TRBJ1-1
clone_size: once
d_call: .

cdr3_aa: CASSARHGELNF
cdr3_nt: TGTGCCAGCAGTGCCCGGCACGGCGAACTAAACTTC
v_call: TRBV6-5
j_call: TRBJ2-7
clone_size: .
d_call: .

cdr3_aa: CASGLGTSGTSTDTQYF
cdr3_nt: TGTGCTAGTGGTTTGGGGACTAGCGGGACTAGCACAGATACGCAGTATTTT
v_call: TRBV12-5
j_call: TRBJ2-3
clone_size: .
d_call: TRBD2

cdr3_aa: CASSFDRAGANVLTF
cdr3_nt: TGTGCCAGCAGCTTTGACAGGGCTGGGGCCAACGTCCTGACTTTC
v_call: TRBV5-4
j_call: TRBJ2-6
clone_size: .
d_call: TRBD1